The present T cell receptor beta chain was sequenced within a study of tumor-infiltrating lymphocytes in glioblastoma multiforme. Notes on the study in general: The T cells in this sample were not sorted into functional subsets.

This clonotype was observed many times. The antigen is unknown. TCR beta libraries were built from RNA through three nested multiplex PCR rounds using modified ARM-PCR. A C-beta primer primed TCRB cDNA from 0.45 to 0.5 ug RNA. TCRdb itself ran the multiplex PCR reads through MiXCR, one entry per CDR3 protein. The repertoire holds 30,000 or so distinct CDR3 sequences, with roughly two thirds as singletons. V was clipped by 4 bases and J by 0 bases, with 9 bases between them. This CDR3 comprises 15 residues. From germline, CDR1 is ENHRY and CDR2 SYGVKD. The chain joins TRBV10-3 to TRBJ1-4; the D gene is possibly TRBD1 (6 bases). Sequenced material: brain tumor tissue. The clonotype was recovered from a male donor with glioblastoma. This CDR3 is CAISGQASTNEKLFF. In nucleotides, the CDR3 is TGTGCCATCAGTGGACAGGCTTCAACTAATGAAAAACTGTTTTTT.